The clone carrying this TCR beta chain was seen a few times. Its matching antigen is unknown. CDR1 is LNHNV and CDR2 is YYDKDF in the germline V gene (reference sequence). The CDR3 has 18 amino acids. V dropped 3 bases and J dropped 2 bases, with 19 bases sitting between them. Regions amplified from RNA transcripts were the TCR beta CDR3 regions. HTBI primers were the set used in a first-round RT-PCR of the TCR CDR3. TCRdb reprocessed the multiplex PCR reads via MiXCR and lists one record per CDR3 protein. The repertoire has roughly 570,000 distinct CDR3 sequences, roughly 50% of them found once; the top ten carry around 19%. The source of the sample is a study of T cells in Graves' hyperthyroidism and ophthalmopathy. General study results and limits: Ophthalmopathy prediction by the model preceded onset by a median approximately 6.1 months.

The sequenced sample consisted of peripheral blood or thyroid tissue (not recorded which). The TCR sequence derives from an adult woman with Graves' disease, either hyperthyroidism or ophthalmopathy (not recorded which). This chain uses TRBV15 with TRBJ1-4; D is uncertain. In nucleotides, the CDR3 is TGTGCCACCAGCAGGGCCCCCGGGGTCGGGCTGACTAATGAAAAACTGTTTTTT. Residues: CATSRAPGVGLTNEKLFF.